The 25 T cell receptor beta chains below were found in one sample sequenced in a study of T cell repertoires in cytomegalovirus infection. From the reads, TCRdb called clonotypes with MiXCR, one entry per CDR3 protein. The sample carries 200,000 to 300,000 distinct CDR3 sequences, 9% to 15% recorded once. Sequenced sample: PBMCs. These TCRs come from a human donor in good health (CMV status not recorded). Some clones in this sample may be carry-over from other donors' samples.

The CDR3 region has the DNA TGCAGTGCTAGGGGGACAGGGGACAACTATGGCTACACCTTC. It specifies CSARGTGDNYGYTF. The chain combines TRBV20-1 with TRBJ1-2, with 10 bases fitting TRBD1. The CDR3 contains 14 residues. After removal of 3 bases from V and 2 bases from J, the junction contained 3 bases not matched to a gene. CDR1 and CDR2 (germline): DFQATT, SNEGSKA (reference sequence).

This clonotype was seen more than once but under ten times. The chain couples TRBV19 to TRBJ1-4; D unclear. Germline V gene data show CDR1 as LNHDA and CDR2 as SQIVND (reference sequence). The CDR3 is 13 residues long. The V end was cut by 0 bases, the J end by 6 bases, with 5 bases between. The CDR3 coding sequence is TGTGCCAGTAGTATAGAAAGACATGAAAAACTGTTTTTT. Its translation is CASSIERHEKLFF.

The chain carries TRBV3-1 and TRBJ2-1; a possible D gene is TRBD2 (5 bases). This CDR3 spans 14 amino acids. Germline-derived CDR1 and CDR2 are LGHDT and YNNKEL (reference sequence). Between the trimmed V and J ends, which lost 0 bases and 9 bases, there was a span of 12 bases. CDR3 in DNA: TGTGCCAGCAGCCAAGATCTAGGTCTAGCTGAGCAGTTCTTC. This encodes CASSQDLGLAEQFF.

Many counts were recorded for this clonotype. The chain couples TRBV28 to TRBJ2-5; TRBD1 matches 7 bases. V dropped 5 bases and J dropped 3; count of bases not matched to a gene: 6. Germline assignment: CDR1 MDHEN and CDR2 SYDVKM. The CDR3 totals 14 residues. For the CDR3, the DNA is TGTGCCAGCAGTCCCGGGACAGTTGAAGAGACCCAGTACTTC. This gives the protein CASSPGTVEETQYF.

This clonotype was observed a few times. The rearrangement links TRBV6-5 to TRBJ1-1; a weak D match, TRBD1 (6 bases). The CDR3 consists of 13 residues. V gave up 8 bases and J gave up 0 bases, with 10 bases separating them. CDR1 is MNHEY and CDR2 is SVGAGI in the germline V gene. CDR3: CASRDIMNTEAFF. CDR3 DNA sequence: TGTGCCAGCCGGGACATCATGAACACTGAAGCTTTCTTT.

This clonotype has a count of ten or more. As DNA, the CDR3 is TGTGCCAGCAGCTTAGATGAGGACAGGTCAAAGACCCAGTACTTC. It translates to CASSLDEDRSKTQYF. The chain combines TRBV7-2 with TRBJ2-5; 7 nucleotides line up with TRBD1. The CDR3 runs 15 residues. The V segment lost 1 base and the J segment 6 bases; nucleotides outside the gene matches: 8. Germline V gives CDR1 SGHTA, CDR2 FQGNSA.

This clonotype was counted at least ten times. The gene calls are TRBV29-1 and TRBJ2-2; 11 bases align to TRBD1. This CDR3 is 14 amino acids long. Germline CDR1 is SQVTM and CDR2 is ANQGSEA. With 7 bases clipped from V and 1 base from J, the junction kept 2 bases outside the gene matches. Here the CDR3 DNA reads TGCAGCGCGGGACAGGGGGTGAACACCGGGGAGCTGTTTTTT. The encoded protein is CSAGQGVNTGELFF.

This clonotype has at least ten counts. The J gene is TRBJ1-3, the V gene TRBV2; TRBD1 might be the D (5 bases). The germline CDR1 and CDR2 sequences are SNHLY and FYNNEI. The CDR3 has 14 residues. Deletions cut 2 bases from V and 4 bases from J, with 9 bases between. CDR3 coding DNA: TGTGCCAGCAGTGAATCGAAGGGGGGAAACACCATATATTTT. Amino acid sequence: CASSESKGGNTIYF. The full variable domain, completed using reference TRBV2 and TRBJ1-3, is EPEVTQTPSHQVTQMGQEVILRCVPISNHLYFYWYRQILGQKVEFLVSFYNNEISEKSEIFDDQFSVERPDGSNFTLKIRSTKLEDSAMYFCASSESKGGNTIYFGEGSWLTVV.

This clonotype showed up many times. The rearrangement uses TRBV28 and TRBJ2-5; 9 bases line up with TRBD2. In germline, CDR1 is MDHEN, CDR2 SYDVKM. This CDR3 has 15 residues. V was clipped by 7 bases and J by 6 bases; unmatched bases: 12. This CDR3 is CASTQVAGGPKTQYF. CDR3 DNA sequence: TGTGCCAGCACCCAAGTGGCGGGGGGGCCGAAGACCCAGTACTTC.

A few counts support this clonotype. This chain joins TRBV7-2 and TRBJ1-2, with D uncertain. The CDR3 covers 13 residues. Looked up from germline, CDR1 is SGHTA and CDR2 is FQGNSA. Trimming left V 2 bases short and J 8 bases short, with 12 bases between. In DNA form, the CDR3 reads TGTGCCAGCAGCTTAAATGAAGGAAGGGGCTACACCTTC. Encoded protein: CASSLNEGRGYTF.

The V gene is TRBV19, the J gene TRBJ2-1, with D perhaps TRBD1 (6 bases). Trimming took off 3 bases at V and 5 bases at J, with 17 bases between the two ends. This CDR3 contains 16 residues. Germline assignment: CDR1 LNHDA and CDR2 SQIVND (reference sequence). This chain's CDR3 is CASSMGILGTNNEQFF. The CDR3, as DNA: TGTGCCAGTAGTATGGGGATATTGGGGACAAACAATGAGCAGTTCTTC. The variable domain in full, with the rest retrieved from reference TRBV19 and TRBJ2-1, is DGGITQSPKYLFRKEGQNVTLSCEQNLNHDAMYWYRQDPGQGLRLIYYSQIVNDFQKGDIAEGYSVSREKKESFPLTVTSAQKNPTAFYLCASSMGILGTNNEQFFGPGTRLTVL.

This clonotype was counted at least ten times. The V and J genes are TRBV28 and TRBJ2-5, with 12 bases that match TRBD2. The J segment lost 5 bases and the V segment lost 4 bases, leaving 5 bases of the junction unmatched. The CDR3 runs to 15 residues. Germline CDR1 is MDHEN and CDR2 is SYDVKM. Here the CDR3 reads CASSSPSGRAETQYF. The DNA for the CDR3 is TGTGCCAGCAGTTCGCCTAGCGGGAGGGCTGAGACCCAGTACTTC.

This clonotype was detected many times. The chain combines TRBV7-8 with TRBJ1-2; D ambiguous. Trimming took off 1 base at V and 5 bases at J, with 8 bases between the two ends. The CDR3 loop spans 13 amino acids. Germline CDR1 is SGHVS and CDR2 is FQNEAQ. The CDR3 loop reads CASSLEGGYGYTF. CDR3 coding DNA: TGTGCCAGCAGCTTAGAAGGAGGGTATGGCTACACCTTC.

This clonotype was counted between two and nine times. CDR3 protein: CASSFAASQPQHF. The CDR3 DNA is TGTGCCAGCAGTTTTGCGGCGTCTCAGCCCCAGCATTTT. V gene TRBV12-3 or TRBV12-4 combines with J gene TRBJ1-5; no clear D. Trimming pared 3 bases from V and 6 bases from J, leaving 9 bases between. CDR3 length: 13 residues.

This CDR3 is CASSRRGEGNEKLFF. DNA of the CDR3: TGTGCCAGCAGCCGGCGAGGTGAAGGGAATGAAAAACTGTTTTTT. The chain has TRBV9 and TRBJ1-4, with D unclear. Germline V lookup: CDR1 SGDLS, CDR2 YYNGEE. The CDR3 is made up of 15 amino acids. Trimming took off 4 bases at V and 5 bases at J, with 15 bases between the two ends.

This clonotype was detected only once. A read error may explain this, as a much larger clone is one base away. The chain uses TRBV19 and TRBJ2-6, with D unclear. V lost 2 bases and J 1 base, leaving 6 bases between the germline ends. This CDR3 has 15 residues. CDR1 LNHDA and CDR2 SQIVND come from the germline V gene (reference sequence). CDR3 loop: CASSIFGSGANVLTF. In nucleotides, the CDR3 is TGTGCCAGTAGTATATTCGGGTCTGGGGCCAACGTCCTGACTTTC.

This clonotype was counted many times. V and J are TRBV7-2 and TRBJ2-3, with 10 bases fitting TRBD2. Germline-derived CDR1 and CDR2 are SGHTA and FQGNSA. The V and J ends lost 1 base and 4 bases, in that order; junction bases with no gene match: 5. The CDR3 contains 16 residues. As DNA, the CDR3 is TGTGCCAGCAGCTTAGGAGCGGGGGGGCCCTCAGATACGCAGTATTTT. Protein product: CASSLGAGGPSDTQYF.

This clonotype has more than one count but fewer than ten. CDR3 DNA: TGTGCCAGCAGCCAAGATTGGGGCACAGGGACCTACGAGCAGTACTTC. Encoded protein: CASSQDWGTGTYEQYF. The V gene is TRBV3-1, the J gene TRBJ2-7; D may be TRBD1 (6 bases). The V and J ends lost 0 bases and 2 bases respectively, with 14 bases between them. This CDR3 is built from 16 residues. Germline assignment: CDR1 LGHDT and CDR2 YNNKEL (reference sequence).

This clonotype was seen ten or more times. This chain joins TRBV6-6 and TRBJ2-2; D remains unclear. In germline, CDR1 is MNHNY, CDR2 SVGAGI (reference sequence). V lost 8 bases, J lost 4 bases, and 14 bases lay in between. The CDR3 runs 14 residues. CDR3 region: CASVRELPTGELFF. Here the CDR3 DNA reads TGTGCCAGCGTTCGCGAGCTGCCCACCGGGGAGCTGTTTTTT.

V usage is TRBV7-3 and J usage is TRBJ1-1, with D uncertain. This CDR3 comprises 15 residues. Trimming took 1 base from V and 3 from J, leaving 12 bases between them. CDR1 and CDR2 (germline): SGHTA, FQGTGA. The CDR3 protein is CASSLSPPEHTEAFF. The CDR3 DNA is TGTGCCAGCAGCTTAAGCCCCCCCGAGCACACTGAAGCTTTCTTT. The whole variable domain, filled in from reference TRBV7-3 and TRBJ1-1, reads GAGVSQTPSNKVTEKGKYVELRCDPISGHTALYWYRQSLGQGPEFLIYFQGTGAADDSGLPNDRFFAVRPEGSVSTLKIQRTERGDSAVYLCASSLSPPEHTEAFFGQGTRLTVV.

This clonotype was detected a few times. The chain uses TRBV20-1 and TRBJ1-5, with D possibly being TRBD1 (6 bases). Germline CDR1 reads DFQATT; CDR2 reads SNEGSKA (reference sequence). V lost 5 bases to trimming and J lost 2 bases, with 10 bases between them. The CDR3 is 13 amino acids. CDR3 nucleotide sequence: TGCAGTGCTTCCCGGACAGGCAATCAGCCCCAGCATTTT. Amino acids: CSASRTGNQPQHF.

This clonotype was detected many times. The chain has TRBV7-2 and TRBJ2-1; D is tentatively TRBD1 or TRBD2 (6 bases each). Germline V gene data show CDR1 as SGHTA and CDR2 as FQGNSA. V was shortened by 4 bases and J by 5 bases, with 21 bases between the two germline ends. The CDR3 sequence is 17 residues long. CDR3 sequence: CASSSTGTGVGHNEQFF. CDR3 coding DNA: TGTGCCAGCAGCTCTACAGGGACGGGGGTCGGGCACAATGAGCAGTTCTTC.

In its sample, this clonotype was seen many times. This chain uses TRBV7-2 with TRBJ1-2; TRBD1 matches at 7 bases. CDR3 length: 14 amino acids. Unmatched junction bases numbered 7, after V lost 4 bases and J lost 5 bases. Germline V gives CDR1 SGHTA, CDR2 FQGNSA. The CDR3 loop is CASSSQGREYGYTF. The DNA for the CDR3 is TGTGCCAGCAGCTCACAGGGGAGAGAGTATGGCTACACCTTC.

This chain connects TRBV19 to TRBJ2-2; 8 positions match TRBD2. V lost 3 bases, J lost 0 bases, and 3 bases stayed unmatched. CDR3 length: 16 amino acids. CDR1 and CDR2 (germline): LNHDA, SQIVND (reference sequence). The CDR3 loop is CASSISSGSNTGELFF. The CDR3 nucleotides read TGTGCCAGTAGTATCTCTAGCGGGTCGAACACCGGGGAGCTGTTTTTT.

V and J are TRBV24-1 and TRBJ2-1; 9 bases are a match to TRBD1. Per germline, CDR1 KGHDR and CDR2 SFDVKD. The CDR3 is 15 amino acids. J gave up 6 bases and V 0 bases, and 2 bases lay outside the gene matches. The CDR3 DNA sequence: TGTGCCACCAGTGATTTGGGGACAGGGAGCAATGAGCAGTTCTTC. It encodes CATSDLGTGSNEQFF.